The 16 T cell receptor beta chains below all came from one sample that was sequenced in a study of low-dose radiotherapy and immunotherapy resistance in tumors (dated by TCRdb to the early 2020s). Sequencing was carried out with an Illumina HiSeq 2500. First-strand cDNA was synthesized with Superscript III and a set of TRAV- and TRBV-specific primers, covering both TCRalpha and TCRbeta chains. TCRs were amplified for 20 PCR cycles with Phusion, using a constant-region primer paired with the adapter attached to the V primers. TCRdb took the public reads, trimmed them with fastp at Q25, ran MiXCR for clone calling and kept in-frame beta chains. Rows matching on CDR3 protein sequence are summarized as one entry with the most common DNA and genes. For this sample there are approximately 45,000 distinct CDR3 sequences; less than 30% appear just once. The ten top clones hold about 9.4% of the sample. Sample time point, as interpreted from the label and publication: after trial treatment. Interpreted using the paper, the treatment or condition label stands for: LDRT plus nivolumab, ipilimumab, low-dose cyclophosphamide and aspirin (RACIN trial).

The sample was PBMCs, taken after low-dose radiotherapy plus immunotherapy. These receptors all stem from a male donor with prostate cancer.

At least ten counts were recorded for this clonotype. This rearrangement joins TRBV18 to TRBJ1-4; no clear D gene. CDR1 is KGHSH, CDR2 LQKENI, per germline. Trimming took off 2 bases at V and 5 bases at J, with 6 bases between the two ends. The CDR3 is 13 amino acids. The CDR3 reads CASSPLANEKLFF. The CDR3 bases are TGTGCCAGCTCACCATTGGCGAATGAAAAACTGTTTTTT. Combining the CDR3 with reference TRBV18 and TRBJ1-4 gives the whole variable domain NAGVMQNPRHLVRRRGQEARLRCSPMKGHSHVYWYRQLPEEGLKFMVYLQKENIIDESGMPKERFSAEFPKEGPSILRIQQVVRGDSAAYFCASSPLANEKLFFGSGTQLSVL.

This clonotype appeared many times. The genes are TRBV23-1 and TRBJ1-1; D is ambiguous. TRBV23-1 is an open reading frame whose function is uncertain. This CDR3 is built from 17 residues. Trimming pared 3 bases from V and 13 bases from J, leaving 30 bases between. The chain's CDR3 is CASSQEFREPFPHHGFF. CDR3 DNA sequence: TGCGCCAGCAGTCAGGAGTTCCGGGAGCCTTTCCCCCACCATGGTTTCTTT.

On this clonotype: Given a far larger clone just one base away, this is likely a sequencing read error. The V call is TRBV13, the J call TRBJ2-2; 8 nucleotides line up with TRBD1. The V and J ends lost 6 bases and 3 bases, in that order; junction bases with no gene match: 6. The CDR3 length is 15 residues. From germline, CDR1 is PRHDT and CDR2 FYEKMQ (reference sequence). In DNA form, the CDR3 reads TGTGCCAGCAGTTCCTCACAGGGGGACACCGGGGAGCTGTTTTTT. This sequence encodes CASSSSQGDTGELFF.

This chain connects TRBV9 to TRBJ2-7; D may match TRBD1 or TRBD2 (6 bases each). The germline V gene has CDR1 SGDLS and CDR2 YYNGEE. V gave up 0 bases and J gave up 1 base, with 11 bases separating them. CDR3 size: 15 residues. In nucleotides, the CDR3 is TGTGCCAGCAGCGTAGGTGAAGGGGGGTCCTACGAGCAGTACTTC. Translating it yields CASSVGEGGSYEQYF.

This clonotype was seen many times. The J gene is TRBJ2-6, the V gene TRBV30, with unresolved D. Trimming stripped 2 bases from V and 4 bases from J, with 6 bases between. Germline CDR1 GTSNPN, CDR2 SVGIG (reference sequence). The length of the CDR3 is 13 residues. The CDR3 region is CAWSLRGANVLTF. The CDR3 DNA follows: TGTGCCTGGAGTCTCCGGGGGGCCAACGTCCTGACTTTC.

This clonotype was seen many times. This sequence joins TRBV19 and TRBJ2-3; 8 bases map to TRBD1. The CDR3 length is 17 residues. The V segment lost 1 base and the J segment 3 bases; nucleotides outside the gene matches: 9. Germline lookup yields CDR1 LNHDA and CDR2 SQIVND (reference sequence). CDR3 in DNA: TGTGCCAGTAGTATAGCGTCAACAGGGGGGAGTACAGATACGCAGTATTTT. Its translation: CASSIASTGGSTDTQYF.

This clonotype came up many times. This chain uses TRBV14 with TRBJ1-1, with a possible D match to TRBD1 (6 bases). Germline-derived CDR1 and CDR2 are SGHDN and FVKESK. The germline V and J ends were trimmed by 2 bases and 0 bases, with 16 bases remaining between them. The CDR3 sequence is 17 residues long. DNA for the CDR3: TGTGCCAGCAGCCAACTAACAGGGACCCGCCTGAACACTGAAGCTTTCTTT. Translating it yields CASSQLTGTRLNTEAFF.

V and J are TRBV7-9 and TRBJ1-1; 7 bases map to TRBD1. The germline CDR1 and CDR2 sequences are SEHNR and FQNEAQ (reference sequence). The CDR3 extends over 15 amino acids. With 5 bases clipped from V and 5 bases from J, the junction kept 11 bases outside the gene matches. The CDR3 DNA reads as TGTGCCAGCAGCCTAAGAGGGGGCGGGGGTACTGAAGCTTTCTTT. Protein: CASSLRGGGGTEAFF.

This clonotype was seen at least ten times. This chain connects TRBV6-2 or TRBV6-3 to TRBJ1-5, with D perhaps TRBD1 (6 bases). CDR1 and CDR2 (germline): MNHEY, SVGEGT. There are 14 residues in the CDR3. Trimming took 4 bases from V and 10 from J, leaving 17 bases between them. CDR3: CASSLSLTGGPQHF. DNA for the CDR3: TGTGCCAGCAGTTTATCACTGACAGGTGGTCCCCAGCATTTT.

This clonotype was observed at least ten times. The chain couples TRBV12-3 or TRBV12-4 to TRBJ2-7, with a weak D call TRBD2 (6 bases). This CDR3 is built from 12 residues. V was shortened by 5 bases and J by 1 base, with 6 bases between the two germline ends. The CDR3 sequence: CASSGGSYEQYF. Here the CDR3 DNA reads TGTGCCAGCAGTGGGGGGTCCTACGAGCAGTACTTC.

The rearrangement joins TRBV5-8 to TRBJ2-3; 13 positions match TRBD2. Germline trimming cut 5 bases from V and 0 bases from J; bases unmatched to any gene: 6. Germline V CDR1 and CDR2: SGHTS, YDEGEE. This CDR3 has 17 amino acids. The CDR3 reads CASRPGTSGVSTDTQYF. CDR3 coding DNA: TGTGCCAGCAGGCCCGGGACTAGCGGGGTTAGCACAGATACGCAGTATTTT.

This clonotype occurred many times. The chain is built from TRBV2 and TRBJ1-4; no reliable D call. The CDR3 length is 14 residues. V lost 7 bases to trimming and J lost 4 bases, with 13 bases between them. Germline V gives CDR1 SNHLY, CDR2 FYNNEI. The CDR3 coding sequence is TGTGCCAGCATCGAAGCCCTGTTTAATGAAAAACTGTTTTTT. It codes for CASIEALFNEKLFF.

With regard to this clonotype: This likely came from a read error, as a far larger clone is one base away. CDR3 region: CASSEIGAVSYNEQYF. The DNA of the CDR3 is TGTGCCAGCAGCGAAATAGGGGCCGTCTCCTACAATGAGCAGTACTTC. The rearrangement joins TRBV4-1 to TRBJ2-7; TRBD1 might be the D (5 bases). The CDR3 runs 16 residues. The V gene's germline CDR1 is MGHRA and CDR2 YSYEKL.

Of note for this clonotype: With only one base between it and a far larger clone, this is likely a read error. The rearrangement links TRBV2 to TRBJ2-1, with 7 bases aligning to TRBD1. The CDR3 is 14 residues long. Germline V CDR1 and CDR2: SNHLY, FYNNEI. V gave up 2 bases and J gave up 13 bases; unmatched junction bases: 11. CDR3 protein: CASSESSQGETQFF. The CDR3 DNA follows: TGTGCCAGCAGTGAATCTAGCCAGGGGGAGACCCAGTTCTTC.

The chain is built from TRBV5-3 and TRBJ1-1; the D is unclear. TRBV5-3 is treated as an ORF (open reading frame) with a function not yet certain. Deletions cut 8 bases from V and 6 bases from J, with 17 bases between. The CDR3 totals 13 residues. The CDR3 protein is CASVSLLTPEAFF. The DNA of the CDR3 is TGTGCCAGCGTCAGTCTACTGACCCCTGAAGCTTTCTTT.

This clonotype has at least ten counts. The gene calls are TRBV10-3 and TRBJ2-7; D possibly corresponds to TRBD1 (6 bases). This CDR3 region has 13 residues. Looked up from germline, CDR1 is ENHRY and CDR2 is SYGVKD. Deletions cut 4 bases from V and 3 bases from J, with 10 bases between. CDR3 amino acids: CAISVGRGYEQYF. CDR3 coding DNA: TGTGCCATCAGTGTTGGCAGGGGCTACGAGCAGTACTTC.